The source of this T cell receptor (beta chain) is a study of blood T cell repertoires in COVID-19. Study as a whole: COVID-19 samples, acute and convalescent, were from the United States, Italy and Spain. In each case, the material was cDNA or gDNA derived from T cells, B-cell-depleted T cells, or PBMCs.

In germline, CDR1 is SGHRS, CDR2 YFSETQ. The V and J ends lost 1 base and 2 bases respectively, with 7 bases between them. This CDR3 contains 15 residues. Study processing details: Estimates of nucleated cell counts were drawn from the amplification of reference gene primers. TCRdb's table, derived via immunoSEQ multiplex PCR, lists solely in-frame clones and lacks some. The V and J calls and the clone size are those of that table, but D and trimming were determined from the DNA. The sample includes some 13,000 clones, around nine tenths of them seen just once. Sequenced sample: peripheral blood. The sequence derives from a man older than 75 with acute or convalescent COVID-19. The chain links TRBV5-1 to TRBJ2-6; TRBD2 is a possible D gene (5 bases). The CDR3 nucleotides read TGCGCCAGCAGCTTGTCAGCGGCTGGGGCCAACGTCCTGACTTTC. Protein: CASSLSAAGANVLTF.